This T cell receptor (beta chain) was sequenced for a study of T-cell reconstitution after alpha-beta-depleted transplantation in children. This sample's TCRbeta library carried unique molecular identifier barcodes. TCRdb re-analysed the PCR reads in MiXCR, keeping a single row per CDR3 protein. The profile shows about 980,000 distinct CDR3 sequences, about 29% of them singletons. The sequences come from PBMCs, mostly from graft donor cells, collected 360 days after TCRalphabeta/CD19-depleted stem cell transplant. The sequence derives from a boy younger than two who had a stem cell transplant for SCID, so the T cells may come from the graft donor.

The CDR3 reads CASSYRYGSGEKLFF. CDR3 sequence (DNA): TGTGCCAGCAGTTACAGATATGGGAGCGGTGAAAAACTGTTTTTT. The J gene is TRBJ1-4, the V gene TRBV6-5; unclear D gene. The ends were cut back, 2 bases at V and 7 bases at J, with 14 bases in the middle. Germline values: CDR1 MNHEY, CDR2 SVGAGI. This CDR3 has 15 residues.